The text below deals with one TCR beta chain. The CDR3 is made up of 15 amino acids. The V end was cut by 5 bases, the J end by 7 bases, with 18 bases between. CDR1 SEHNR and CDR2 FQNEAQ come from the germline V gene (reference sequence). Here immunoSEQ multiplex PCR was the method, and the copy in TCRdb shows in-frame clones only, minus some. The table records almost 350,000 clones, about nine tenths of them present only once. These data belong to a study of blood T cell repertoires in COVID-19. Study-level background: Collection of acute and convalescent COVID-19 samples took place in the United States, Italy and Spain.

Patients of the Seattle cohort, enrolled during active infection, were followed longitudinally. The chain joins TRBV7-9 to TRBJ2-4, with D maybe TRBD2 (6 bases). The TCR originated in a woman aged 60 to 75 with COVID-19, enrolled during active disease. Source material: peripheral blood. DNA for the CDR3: TGTGCCAGCAGCGGAGGAGGGGACCGATGGAACATTCAGTACTTC. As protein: CASSGGGDRWNIQYF.